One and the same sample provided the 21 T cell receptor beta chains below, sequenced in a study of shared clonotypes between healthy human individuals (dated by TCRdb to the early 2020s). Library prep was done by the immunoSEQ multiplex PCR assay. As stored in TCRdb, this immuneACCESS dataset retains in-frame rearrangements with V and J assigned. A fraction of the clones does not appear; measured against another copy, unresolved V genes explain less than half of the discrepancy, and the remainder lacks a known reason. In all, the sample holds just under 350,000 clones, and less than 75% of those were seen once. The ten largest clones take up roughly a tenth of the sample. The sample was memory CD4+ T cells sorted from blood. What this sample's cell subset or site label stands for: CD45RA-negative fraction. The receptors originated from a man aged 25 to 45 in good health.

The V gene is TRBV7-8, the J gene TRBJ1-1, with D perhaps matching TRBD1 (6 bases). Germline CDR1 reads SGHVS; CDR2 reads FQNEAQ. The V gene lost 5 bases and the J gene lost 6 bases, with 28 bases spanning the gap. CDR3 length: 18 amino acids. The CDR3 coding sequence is TGTGCCAGCAGCCCGCCAGGCAGGGGTCGGGGGGTTGGCGCTGAAGCTTTCTTT. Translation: CASSPPGRGRGVGAEAFF.

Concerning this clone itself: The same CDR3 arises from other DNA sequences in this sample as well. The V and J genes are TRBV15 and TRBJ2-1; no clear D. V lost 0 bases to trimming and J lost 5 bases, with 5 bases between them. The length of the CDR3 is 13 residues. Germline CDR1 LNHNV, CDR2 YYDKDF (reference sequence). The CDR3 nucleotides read TGTGCCACCAGCAGAGATCTTAACAATGAGCAGTTCTTC. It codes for CATSRDLNNEQFF. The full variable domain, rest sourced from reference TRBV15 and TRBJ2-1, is DAMVIQNPRYQVTQFGKPVTLSCSQTLNHNVMYWYQQKSSQAPKLLFHYYDKDFNNEADTPDNFQSRRPNTSFCFLDIRSPGLGDTAMYLCATSRDLNNEQFFGPGTRLTVL.

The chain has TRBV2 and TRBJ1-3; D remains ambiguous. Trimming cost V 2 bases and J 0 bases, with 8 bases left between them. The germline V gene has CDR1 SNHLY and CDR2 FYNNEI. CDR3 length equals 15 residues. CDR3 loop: CASSETGISGNTIYF. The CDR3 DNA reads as TGTGCCAGCAGTGAAACCGGAATCTCTGGAAACACCATATATTTT.

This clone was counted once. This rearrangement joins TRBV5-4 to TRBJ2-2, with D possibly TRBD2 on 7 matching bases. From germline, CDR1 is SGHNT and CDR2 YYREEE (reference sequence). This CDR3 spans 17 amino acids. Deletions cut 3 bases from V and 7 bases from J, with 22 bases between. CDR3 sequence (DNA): TGTGCCAGCAGCTCCGCGGGGGTCGGGGGCAAGAACGGGGAGCTGTTTTTT. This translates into CASSSAGVGGKNGELFF.

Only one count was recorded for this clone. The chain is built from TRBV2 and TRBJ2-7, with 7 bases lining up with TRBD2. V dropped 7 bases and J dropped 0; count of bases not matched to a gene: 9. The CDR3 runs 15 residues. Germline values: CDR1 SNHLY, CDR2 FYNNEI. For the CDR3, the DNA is TGTGCCAGCATCGGCGGGAGTCTTAGCTCCTACGAGCAGTACTTC. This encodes CASIGGSLSSYEQYF.

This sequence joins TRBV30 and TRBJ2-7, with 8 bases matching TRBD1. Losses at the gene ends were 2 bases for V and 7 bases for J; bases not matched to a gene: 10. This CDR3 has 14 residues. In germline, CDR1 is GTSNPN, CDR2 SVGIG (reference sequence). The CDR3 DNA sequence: TGTGCCTGGAGTCGGACAGGGAAATTGGGAGAGCAGTACTTC. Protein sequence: CAWSRTGKLGEQYF.

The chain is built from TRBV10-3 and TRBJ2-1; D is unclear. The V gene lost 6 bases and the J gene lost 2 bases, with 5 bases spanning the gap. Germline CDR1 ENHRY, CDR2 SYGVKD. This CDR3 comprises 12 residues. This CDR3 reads CAIRGTYNEQFF. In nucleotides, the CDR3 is TGTGCCATCAGGGGAACCTACAATGAGCAGTTCTTC.

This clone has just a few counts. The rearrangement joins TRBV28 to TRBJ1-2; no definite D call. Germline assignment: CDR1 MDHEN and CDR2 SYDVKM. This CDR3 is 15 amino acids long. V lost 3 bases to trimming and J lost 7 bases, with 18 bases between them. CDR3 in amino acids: CASSFVVTMSSGYTF. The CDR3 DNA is TGTGCCAGCAGTTTTGTGGTTACCATGTCGAGTGGCTACACCTTC.

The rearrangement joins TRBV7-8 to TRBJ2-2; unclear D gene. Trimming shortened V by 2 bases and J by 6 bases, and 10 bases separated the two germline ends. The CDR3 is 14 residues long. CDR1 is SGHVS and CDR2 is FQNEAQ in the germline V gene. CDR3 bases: TGTGCCAGCAGCTTATCCGGAGAGGCCGGGGAGCTGTTTTTT. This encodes CASSLSGEAGELFF.

The DNA of the CDR3 is TGTGCCAGCAGGAAACCAGGGATAGGCAATCAGCCCCAGCATTTT. It codes for CASRKPGIGNQPQHF. V is TRBV28 and J is TRBJ1-5; D is possibly TRBD1 (5 bases). This CDR3 region has 15 residues. Germline CDR1 MDHEN, CDR2 SYDVKM. Trimming removed 6 bases at V and 2 bases at J, with 14 bases between.

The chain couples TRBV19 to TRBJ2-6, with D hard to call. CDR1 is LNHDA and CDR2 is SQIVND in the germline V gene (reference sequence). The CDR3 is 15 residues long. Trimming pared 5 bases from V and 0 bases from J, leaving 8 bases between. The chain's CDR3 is CASSVADSGANVLTF. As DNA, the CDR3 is TGTGCCAGTAGTGTCGCGGACTCTGGGGCCAACGTCCTGACTTTC. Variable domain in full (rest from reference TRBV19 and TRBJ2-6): DGGITQSPKYLFRKEGQNVTLSCEQNLNHDAMYWYRQDPGQGLRLIYYSQIVNDFQKGDIAEGYSVSREKKESFPLTVTSAQKNPTAFYLCASSVADSGANVLTFGAGSRLTVL.

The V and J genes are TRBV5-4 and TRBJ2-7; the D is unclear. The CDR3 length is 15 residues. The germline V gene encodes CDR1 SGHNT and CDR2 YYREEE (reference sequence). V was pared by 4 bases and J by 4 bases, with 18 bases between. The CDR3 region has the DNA TGTGCCAGCAGCCGCAACCAGGACCGTAGGTACGAGCAGTACTTC. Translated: CASSRNQDRRYEQYF.

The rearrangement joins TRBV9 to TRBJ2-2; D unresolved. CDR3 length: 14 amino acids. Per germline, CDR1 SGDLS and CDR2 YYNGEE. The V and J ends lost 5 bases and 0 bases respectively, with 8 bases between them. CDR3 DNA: TGTGCCAGCAGGCCGGTGTCGAACACCGGGGAGCTGTTTTTT. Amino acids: CASRPVSNTGELFF.

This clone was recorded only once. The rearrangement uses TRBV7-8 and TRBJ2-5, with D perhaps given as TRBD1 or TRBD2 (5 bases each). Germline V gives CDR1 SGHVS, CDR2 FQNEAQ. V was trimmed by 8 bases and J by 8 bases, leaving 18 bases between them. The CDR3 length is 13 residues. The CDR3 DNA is TGTGCCAGCGTAGGTCCGGGGCTGGGAACCCAGTACTTC. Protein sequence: CASVGPGLGTQYF.

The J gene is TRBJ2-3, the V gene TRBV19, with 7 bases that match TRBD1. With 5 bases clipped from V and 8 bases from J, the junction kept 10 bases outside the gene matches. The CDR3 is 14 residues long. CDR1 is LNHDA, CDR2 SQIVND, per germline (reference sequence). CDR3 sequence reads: CASSADRVQGTQYF. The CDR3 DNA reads TGTGCCAGTAGTGCTGACAGGGTCCAGGGTACGCAGTATTTT.

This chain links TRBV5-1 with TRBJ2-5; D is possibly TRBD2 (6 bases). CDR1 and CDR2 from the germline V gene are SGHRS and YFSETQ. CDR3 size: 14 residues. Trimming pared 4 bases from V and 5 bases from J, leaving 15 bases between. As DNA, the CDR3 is TGCGCCAGCAGCCGGGCAGGAGGGACCGAGACCCAGTACTTC. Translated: CASSRAGGTETQYF. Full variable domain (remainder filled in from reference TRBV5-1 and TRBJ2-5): KAGVTQTPRYLIKTRGQQVTLSCSPISGHRSVSWYQQTPGQGLQFLFEYFSETQRNKGNFPGRFSGRQFSNSRSEMNVSTLELGDSALYLCASSRAGGTETQYFGPGTRLLVL.

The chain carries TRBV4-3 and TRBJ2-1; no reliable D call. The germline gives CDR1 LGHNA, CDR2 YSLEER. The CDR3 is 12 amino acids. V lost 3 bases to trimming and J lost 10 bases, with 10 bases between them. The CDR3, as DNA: TGCGCCAGCAGCCACCCAGTCGGGGAGCAGTTCTTC. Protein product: CASSHPVGEQFF.

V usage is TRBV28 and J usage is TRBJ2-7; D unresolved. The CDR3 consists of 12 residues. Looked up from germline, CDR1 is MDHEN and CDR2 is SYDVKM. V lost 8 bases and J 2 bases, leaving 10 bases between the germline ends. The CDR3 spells CASSTITYEQYF. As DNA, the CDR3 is TGTGCCAGCTCAACGATTACCTACGAGCAGTACTTC.

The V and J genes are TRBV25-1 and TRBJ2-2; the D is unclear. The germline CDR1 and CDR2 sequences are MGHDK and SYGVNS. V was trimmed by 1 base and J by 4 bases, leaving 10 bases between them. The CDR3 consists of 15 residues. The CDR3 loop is CASSEFGRSTGELFF. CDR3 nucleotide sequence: TGTGCCAGCAGTGAATTCGGGCGGAGCACCGGGGAGCTGTTTTTT.

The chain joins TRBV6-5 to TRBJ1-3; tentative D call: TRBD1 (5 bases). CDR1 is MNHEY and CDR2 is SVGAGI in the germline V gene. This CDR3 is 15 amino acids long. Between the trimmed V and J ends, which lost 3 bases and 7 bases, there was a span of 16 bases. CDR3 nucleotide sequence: TGTGCCAGCAGTTATGGAGGGGCTTCGCTGAACACCATATATTTT. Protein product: CASSYGGASLNTIYF.

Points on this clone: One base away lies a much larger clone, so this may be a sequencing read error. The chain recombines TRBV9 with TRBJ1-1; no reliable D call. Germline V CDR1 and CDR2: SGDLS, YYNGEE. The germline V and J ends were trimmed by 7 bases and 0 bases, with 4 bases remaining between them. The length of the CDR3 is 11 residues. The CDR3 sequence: CASGLNTEAFF. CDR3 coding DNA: TGTGCCAGCGGGTTGAACACTGAAGCTTTCTTT.